Each of the 29 T cell receptor beta chains below was sequenced from the same sample in a study of CD8 T cells in cerebrospinal fluid in Alzheimer's disease. No DNA is given; TCRdb re-called the 10x single-cell sequencing reads and lists each CDR3 protein once. In total, the table holds about 1,200 distinct CDR3 sequences. Sample: cerebrospinal fluid. These receptor sequences come from a human donor in good health.

By frequency, this clonotype registers large. The genes are TRBV5-1 and TRBJ2-5. This CDR3 comprises 12 residues. Germline lookup yields CDR1 SGHRS and CDR2 YFSETQ. CDR3 region: CASSLGSETQYF.

This clonotype counts as medium-sized by frequency. The chain has TRBV20-1 and TRBJ2-5; TCRdb lists TRBD1, though no DNA is available to test this call. The CDR3 consists of 16 residues. CDR1 DFQATT and CDR2 SNEGSKA come from the germline V gene (reference sequence). The CDR3 sequence: CSARAPPSRGEETQYF.

This chain uses TRBV19 with TRBJ1-4; the TCRdb call, TRBD1, lacks DNA for checking. Germline assignment: CDR1 LNHDA and CDR2 SQIVND (reference sequence). This CDR3 spans 14 amino acids. The CDR3 sequence is CASSSQGWPEKLFF.

By frequency, this clonotype registers large. This chain joins TRBV6-5 and TRBJ2-7. The CDR3 covers 14 residues. CDR1 and CDR2 (germline): MNHEY, SVGAGI. The CDR3 spells CASSYSVHFYEQYF.

Frequency places this clonotype as large. The chain employs TRBV20-1 and TRBJ1-1; TCRdb names TRBD1, which stays unverified in the absence of DNA. CDR1 is DFQATT and CDR2 is SNEGSKA in the germline V gene (reference sequence). The CDR3 loop spans 12 amino acids. CDR3 protein: CSASGGNTEAFF.

This clonotype is labeled large based on frequency. The chain uses TRBV6-5 and TRBJ2-7. Germline CDR1 and CDR2: MNHEY and SVGAGI. The CDR3 runs to 15 residues. This chain's CDR3 is CASSPELQSSYEQYF.

J is TRBJ1-2 and V is TRBV2; TCRdb outputs TRBD1, but without DNA this stays unchecked. Per the germline V gene, CDR1 is SNHLY and CDR2 is FYNNEI. The CDR3 has 16 amino acids. CDR3 protein: CASGGDSSLANYGYTF.

This clonotype counts as medium-sized by frequency. The rearrangement joins TRBV6-1 to TRBJ1-4; TCRdb lists TRBD1, though no DNA is available to test this call. The germline V gene encodes CDR1 MNHNS and CDR2 SASEGT. The CDR3 is made up of 13 amino acids. CDR3 amino acids: CASSPGAAEKLFF.

The chain employs TRBV12-3 or TRBV12-4 and TRBJ1-5. This CDR3 is 13 amino acids long. CDR3 protein: CASRSSLNQPQHF.

In terms of frequency, this clonotype is medium-sized. V and J are TRBV19 and TRBJ1-1; the TRBD1 assignment by TCRdb is unverifiable without DNA. This CDR3 spans 15 amino acids. Germline V gives CDR1 LNHDA, CDR2 SQIVND (reference sequence). The CDR3 sequence: CASSRGTGAVTEAFF.

The CDR3 spells CASSLDVAEQFF. This chain joins TRBV7-9 and TRBJ2-1. This CDR3 has 12 amino acids. CDR1 is SEHNR and CDR2 is FQNEAQ in the germline V gene (reference sequence). The full variable domain, rest sourced from reference TRBV7-9 and TRBJ2-1, is DTGVSQNPRHKITKRGQNVTFRCDPISEHNRLYWYRQTLGQGPEFLTYFQNEAQLEKSRLLSDRFSAERPKGSFSTLEIQRTEQGDSAMYLCASSLDVAEQFFGPGTRLTVL.

Its frequency marks this clonotype as medium-sized. The chain couples TRBV5-1 to TRBJ1-4; TCRdb calls TRBD1, which cannot be checked without DNA. Germline assignment: CDR1 SGHRS and CDR2 YFSETQ. This CDR3 is 14 amino acids long. This CDR3 is CASSATPGKEKLFF.

This clonotype counts as large (0.1 to 1%) by frequency. The V and J genes are TRBV5-8 and TRBJ2-1. This CDR3 region has 12 residues. Per the germline V gene, CDR1 is SGHTS and CDR2 is YDEGEE. The CDR3 loop reads CASSHVVNEQFF.

The J gene is TRBJ2-5, the V gene TRBV7-8; the D call of TRBD1 rests on TCRdb alone, since no DNA is present to check it. The CDR3 totals 14 residues. The germline V gene has CDR1 SGHVS and CDR2 FQNEAQ. The CDR3 sequence: CASNRMGGAETQYF. Full variable domain (rest looked up from reference TRBV7-8 and TRBJ2-5): GAGVSQSPRYKVAKRGQDVALRCDPISGHVSLFWYQQALGQGPEFLTYFQNEAQLDKSGLPSDRFFAERPEGSVSTLKIQRTQQEDSAVYLCASNRMGGAETQYFGPGTRLLVL.

This clonotype is identified as medium-sized from frequency. This rearrangement joins TRBV4-2 to TRBJ2-6; TCRdb returns TRBD2, unconfirmable since there is no DNA. The CDR3 runs to 16 residues. Per germline, CDR1 LGHNA and CDR2 YNFKEQ. CDR3 region: CASSPGRGDGANVLTF.

Considering frequency, this clonotype is medium-sized. The rearrangement links TRBV28 to TRBJ2-3; the TCRdb call, TRBD2, lacks DNA for checking. Germline V CDR1 and CDR2: MDHEN, SYDVKM. This CDR3 comprises 15 residues. CDR3 loop: CASSLGLAGVRTQYF. The complete variable domain, with remaining parts taken from reference TRBV28 and TRBJ2-3, reads DVKVTQSSRYLVKRTGEKVFLECVQDMDHENMFWYRQDPGLGLRLIYFSYDVKMKEKGDIPEGYSVSREKKERFSLILESASTNQTSMYLCASSLGLAGVRTQYFGPGTRLTVL.

Its frequency marks this clonotype as large. The V gene is TRBV20-1, the J gene TRBJ2-1; the TCRdb call, TRBD1, lacks DNA for checking. Germline V gene data show CDR1 as DFQATT and CDR2 as SNEGSKA (reference sequence). This CDR3 contains 14 residues. CDR3 protein: CSARAPFRGNEQFF.

The gene calls are TRBV19 and TRBJ1-1. This CDR3 is built from 12 residues. Germline V lookup: CDR1 LNHDA, CDR2 SQIVND (reference sequence). Here the CDR3 reads CASSITYTEAFF. Filled out from reference TRBV19 and TRBJ1-1, the complete variable domain reads DGGITQSPKYLFRKEGQNVTLSCEQNLNHDAMYWYRQDPGQGLRLIYYSQIVNDFQKGDIAEGYSVSREKKESFPLTVTSAQKNPTAFYLCASSITYTEAFFGQGTRLTVV.

The rearrangement uses TRBV25-1 and TRBJ1-6; the TCRdb call, TRBD1, lacks DNA for checking. This CDR3 is built from 17 residues. In germline, CDR1 is MGHDK, CDR2 SYGVNS. CDR3 sequence: CASSPSLGQGTNSPLHF.

Judged by frequency, this clonotype is medium-sized (0.01 to 0.1%). V gene TRBV20-1 combines with J gene TRBJ2-7; TCRdb proposes TRBD2, but this gene call is untestable without DNA. The CDR3 sequence is 15 residues long. CDR1 is DFQATT and CDR2 is SNEGSKA in the germline V gene (reference sequence). CDR3 sequence reads: CSANSAGGGSYEQYF.

By frequency, this clonotype registers medium-sized. The chain employs TRBV7-2 and TRBJ2-5; as DNA is missing, the TRBD1 call by TCRdb cannot be tested. CDR1 SGHTA and CDR2 FQGNSA come from the germline V gene. The CDR3 runs to 17 residues. The CDR3 region is CASSIRSGLGVGETQYF.

In terms of frequency, this clonotype is medium-sized. The rearrangement joins TRBV28 to TRBJ2-4; the D call from TCRdb, TRBD1, cannot be confirmed without DNA. Germline values: CDR1 MDHEN, CDR2 SYDVKM. The CDR3 loop spans 16 amino acids. CDR3 amino acids: CASSSPITAAKNIQYF.

By frequency, this clonotype is medium-sized. The V call is TRBV20-1, the J call TRBJ2-3; the D call from TCRdb, TRBD1, cannot be confirmed without DNA. The CDR3 sequence is 12 residues long. The germline gives CDR1 DFQATT, CDR2 SNEGSKA (reference sequence). CDR3 sequence reads: CSATQGADTQYF.

In terms of frequency, this clonotype is medium-sized. The V and J genes are TRBV5-4 and TRBJ1-4. In germline, CDR1 is SGHNT, CDR2 YYREEE (reference sequence). CDR3 size: 15 residues. The CDR3 sequence: CASSLAAQAAGKLFF.

By frequency, this clonotype registers medium-sized (0.01 to 0.1%). The chain is built from TRBV3-1 and TRBJ1-6; the TRBD1 assignment by TCRdb is unverifiable without DNA. The germline V gene has CDR1 LGHDT and CDR2 YNNKEL (reference sequence). This CDR3 comprises 14 residues. The CDR3 loop is CASRLGQNNSPLHF.

According to its frequency, this clonotype is medium-sized. The chain uses TRBV2 and TRBJ1-2; the D call of TRBD1 rests on TCRdb alone, since no DNA is present to check it. The CDR3 sequence is 14 residues long. Germline CDR1 and CDR2: SNHLY and FYNNEI. CDR3 residues: CASSEGQGAEGYTF.

This clonotype registers medium-sized by frequency. The rearrangement links TRBV7-2 to TRBJ2-3; checking the TCRdb D call of TRBD1 is not possible without DNA. CDR3 length equals 13 residues. Germline V gives CDR1 SGHTA, CDR2 FQGNSA. The CDR3 sequence: CASSLAPADTQYF.

This clonotype counts as medium-sized by frequency. The chain links TRBV6-4 to TRBJ1-1. Germline V gene lookup returns CDR1 MRHNA and CDR2 SNTAGT. This CDR3 region has 14 residues. This chain's CDR3 is CASSEEGSNTEAFF.

By frequency, this clonotype registers medium-sized. V gene TRBV5-4 combines with J gene TRBJ2-7. CDR3 size: 13 residues. Germline V gene lookup returns CDR1 SGHNT and CDR2 YYREEE (reference sequence). The CDR3 sequence: CASSPRSSYEQYF.